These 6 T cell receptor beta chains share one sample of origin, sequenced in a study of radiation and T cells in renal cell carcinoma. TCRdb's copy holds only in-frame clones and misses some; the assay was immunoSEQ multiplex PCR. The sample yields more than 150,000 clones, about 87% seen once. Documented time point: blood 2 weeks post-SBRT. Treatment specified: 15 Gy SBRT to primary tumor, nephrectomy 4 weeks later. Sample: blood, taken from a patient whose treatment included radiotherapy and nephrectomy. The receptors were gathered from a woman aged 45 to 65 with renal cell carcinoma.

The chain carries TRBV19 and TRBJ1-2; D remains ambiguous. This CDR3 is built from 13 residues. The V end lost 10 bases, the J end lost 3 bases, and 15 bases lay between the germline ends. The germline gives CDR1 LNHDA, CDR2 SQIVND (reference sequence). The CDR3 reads CATRGNTYYGYTF. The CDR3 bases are TGTGCCACCCGCGGGAACACCTACTATGGCTACACCTTC.

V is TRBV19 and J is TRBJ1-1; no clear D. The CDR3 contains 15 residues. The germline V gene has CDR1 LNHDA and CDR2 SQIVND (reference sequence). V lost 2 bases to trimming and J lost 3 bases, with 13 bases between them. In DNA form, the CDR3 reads TGTGCCAGTAGTATAACTGCCCGGGCCTACACTGAAGCTTTCTTT. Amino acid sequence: CASSITARAYTEAFF.

This CDR3 is CASSLRVGQPQHF. Here the CDR3 DNA reads TGTGCCAGCAGCTTGAGGGTTGGGCAGCCCCAGCATTTT. V usage is TRBV7-9 and J usage is TRBJ1-5; D gene ambiguous. The CDR3 runs 13 residues. V was cut by 3 bases and J by 7 bases, with 10 bases left in between. The germline V gene encodes CDR1 SEHNR and CDR2 FQNEAQ (reference sequence).

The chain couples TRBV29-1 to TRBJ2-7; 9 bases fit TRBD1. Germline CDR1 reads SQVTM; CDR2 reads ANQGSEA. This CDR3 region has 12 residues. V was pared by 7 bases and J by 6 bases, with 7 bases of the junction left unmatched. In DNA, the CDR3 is TGCAGCGGCGGGGACAGGGAAACCGAGCAGTACTTC. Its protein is CSGGDRETEQYF.

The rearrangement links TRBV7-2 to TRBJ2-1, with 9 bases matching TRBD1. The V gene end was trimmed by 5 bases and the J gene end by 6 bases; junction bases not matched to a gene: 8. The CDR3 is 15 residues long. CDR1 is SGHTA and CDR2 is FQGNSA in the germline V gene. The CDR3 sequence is CASSRDRGSTNEQFF. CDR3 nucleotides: TGTGCCAGCAGCCGCGACAGGGGGAGCACCAATGAGCAGTTCTTC.

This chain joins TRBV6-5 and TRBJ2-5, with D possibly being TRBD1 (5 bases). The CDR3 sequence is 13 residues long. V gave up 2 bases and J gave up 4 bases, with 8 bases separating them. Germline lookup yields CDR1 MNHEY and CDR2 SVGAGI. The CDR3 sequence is CASSYRGSETQYF. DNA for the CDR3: TGTGCCAGCAGTTACAGGGGTTCAGAGACCCAGTACTTC.